Presented here are 5 T cell receptor beta chains from one specimen sequenced in a study of identical twins. TCRdb ran MiXCR on the 5' RACE reads and lists one entry per CDR3 protein. The data contain 450,000 or so distinct CDR3 sequences, 12% to 15% of them singletons. This sample also belongs to another study, concerning yellow fever vaccine responses in identical twins.

Sample: CD4+ T cells sorted from blood. The receptors come from a woman aged 18-29 years in good health.

This chain connects TRBV20-1 to TRBJ1-1; D not certain. V lost 3 bases to trimming and J lost 5 bases, with 10 bases between them. There are 12 residues in the CDR3. Germline loops: CDR1 DFQATT, CDR2 SNEGSKA (reference sequence). CDR3 region: CSASPELTEAFF. CDR3 nucleotides: TGCAGTGCTAGTCCGGAGCTTACTGAAGCTTTCTTT.

This chain joins TRBV20-1 and TRBJ2-7, with 10 positions matching TRBD1. The CDR3 extends over 13 amino acids. Germline V gives CDR1 DFQATT, CDR2 SNEGSKA (reference sequence). V shed 6 bases, J shed 4 bases, and the junction held 6 bases outside the gene matches. The CDR3 DNA sequence: TGCAGTGCCGACGGGACAGGGGTGTACGAGCAGTACTTC. Protein product: CSADGTGVYEQYF.

This clonotype has a handful of counts. CDR3: CASSFQDTDTQYF. The CDR3 DNA reads as TGTGCCAGCAGCTTCCAGGACACAGATACGCAGTATTTT. This rearrangement joins TRBV5-6 to TRBJ2-3; the D is unclear. V was clipped by 2 bases and J by 2 bases, with 6 bases between them. This CDR3 contains 13 residues. Germline V gene lookup returns CDR1 SGHDT and CDR2 YYEEEE.

This clonotype occurred many times. V gene TRBV5-1 combines with J gene TRBJ2-7, with TRBD1 matching 8 bases. This CDR3 is built from 16 residues. Germline V CDR1 and CDR2: SGHRS, YFSETQ. Trimming removed 5 bases from V and 6 bases from J; junction bases left unmatched: 16. The CDR3 sequence is CASSWSSGQEFLEQYF. The CDR3 bases are TGCGCCAGCAGTTGGTCTTCGGGACAGGAGTTTCTCGAGCAGTACTTC.

The chain uses TRBV30 and TRBJ2-5, with 11 bases aligning to TRBD1. The ends lost 1 base at V and 4 bases at J; junction bases unmatched: 5. Germline CDR1 GTSNPN, CDR2 SVGIG (reference sequence). The CDR3 sequence is 15 residues long. CDR3 sequence: CAWSGKDRGRETQYF. The CDR3 DNA is TGTGCCTGGAGTGGGAAGGACAGGGGGCGAGAGACCCAGTACTTC.